A selection of T cell receptor beta chains follows, all from one sample in a study of cytomegalovirus exposure and HLA in healthy donors. Method: immunoSEQ multiplex PCR; TCRdb's copy keeps in-frame clones and lacks some. Of about 200,000 clones in the sample, around 75% were seen once. Sequenced: PBMCs. The receptors come from a male donor in good health and CMV-seropositive. Each CDR3 is given with its conserved first and last residue. A D gene is named only where the DNA matches it firmly. The size entry is marked missing in some rows and otherwise reads once, few, many or a size class.

v_call: TRBV28
j_call: TRBJ2-7
d_call: TRBD2
clone_size: .
cdr3_aa: CASSLFSGRASSEQYF
cdr3_nt: TGTGCCAGCAGTCTATTTAGCGGGAGGGCCTCCAGCGAGCAGTACTTC

v_call: TRBV11-3
j_call: TRBJ2-1
d_call: .
clone_size: few
cdr3_aa: CASSFKSGGVWEQFF
cdr3_nt: TGTGCCAGCAGCTTTAAAAGCGGAGGGGTATGGGAGCAGTTCTTC

v_call: TRBV6-1
j_call: TRBJ2-7
d_call: TRBD2
clone_size: .
cdr3_aa: CASSEVGGVGEQYF
cdr3_nt: TGTGCCAGCAGTGAAGTGGGGGGGGTGGGGGAGCAGTACTTC

v_call: TRBV6-5
j_call: TRBJ1-2
d_call: .
clone_size: .
cdr3_aa: CASRRRTLYGYTF
cdr3_nt: TGTGCCAGCAGACGGAGGACCCTCTATGGCTACACCTTC

v_call: TRBV7-9
j_call: TRBJ2-7
d_call: TRBD1
clone_size: .
cdr3_aa: CASRYLGTGGSYEQYF
cdr3_nt: TGTGCCAGCAGGTACCTCGGGACAGGGGGCTCCTACGAGCAGTACTTC

v_call: TRBV7-3
j_call: TRBJ2-1
d_call: .
clone_size: .
cdr3_aa: CASSSGLSSYNEQFF
cdr3_nt: TGTGCCAGCAGTTCGGGACTCAGCTCCTACAATGAGCAGTTCTTC

v_call: TRBV5-6
j_call: TRBJ2-3
d_call: TRBD2
clone_size: .
cdr3_aa: CASSLLAGGTQYF
cdr3_nt: TGTGCCAGCAGCTTGTTGGCGGGGGGCACGCAGTATTTT

v_call: TRBV19
j_call: TRBJ2-3
d_call: TRBD2
clone_size: .
cdr3_aa: CASSLMIAGGGDTQYF
cdr3_nt: TGTGCCAGTAGCCTAATGATAGCGGGAGGAGGAGATACGCAGTATTTT

v_call: TRBV7-2
j_call: TRBJ1-1
d_call: TRBD1
clone_size: .
cdr3_aa: CASSFGTVEAFF
cdr3_nt: TGTGCCAGCAGCTTCGGGACAGTTGAAGCTTTCTTT

v_call: TRBV5-4
j_call: TRBJ2-3
d_call: TRBD2
clone_size: .
cdr3_aa: CASSPSASGGTDTQYF
cdr3_nt: TGTGCCAGCAGCCCTTCGGCTAGCGGGGGCACAGATACGCAGTATTTT

v_call: TRBV6-5
j_call: TRBJ1-1
d_call: .
clone_size: .
cdr3_aa: CASSTTGFTEAFF
cdr3_nt: TGTGCCAGCAGCACAACAGGGTTCACTGAAGCTTTCTTT

v_call: TRBV7-8
j_call: TRBJ1-2
d_call: .
clone_size: .
cdr3_aa: CASSLPGLSDGYTF
cdr3_nt: TGTGCCAGCAGCTTACCTGGACTGAGCGATGGCTACACCTTC

v_call: TRBV7-2
j_call: TRBJ2-4
d_call: TRBD2
clone_size: .
cdr3_aa: CASSLKREGLSIQYF
cdr3_nt: TGTGCCAGCAGCTTAAAGCGGGAGGGCCTAAGCATTCAGTACTTC

v_call: TRBV6-4
j_call: TRBJ1-6
d_call: .
clone_size: once
cdr3_aa: CASSDFGGKSPLHF
cdr3_nt: TGTGCCAGCAGTGACTTCGGGGGAAAATCACCCCTCCACTTT

v_call: TRBV19
j_call: TRBJ1-1
d_call: .
clone_size: .
cdr3_aa: CASSKGVDTEAFF
cdr3_nt: TGTGCCAGTAGTAAGGGGGTGGACACTGAAGCTTTCTTT

v_call: TRBV5-6
j_call: TRBJ2-1
d_call: .
clone_size: .
cdr3_aa: CASSLSGRNEQFF
cdr3_nt: TGTGCCAGCAGCCTGTCTGGGCGTAATGAGCAGTTCTTC

v_call: TRBV7-3
j_call: TRBJ2-7
d_call: TRBD2
clone_size: once
cdr3_aa: CASSSQAGNSYEQYF
cdr3_nt: TGTGCCAGCAGCTCTCAAGCGGGAAACTCCTACGAGCAGTACTTC

v_call: TRBV7-3
j_call: TRBJ2-1
d_call: TRBD2
clone_size: .
cdr3_aa: CASSTKNSGYNEQFF
cdr3_nt: TGTGCCAGCAGCACGAAGAATAGCGGGTACAATGAGCAGTTCTTC

v_call: TRBV6-5
j_call: TRBJ1-5
d_call: .
clone_size: .
cdr3_aa: CASSYRAPRGQPQHF
cdr3_nt: TGTGCCAGCAGTTACAGGGCCCCTCGGGGGCAGCCCCAGCATTTT

v_call: TRBV4-2
j_call: TRBJ1-5
d_call: .
clone_size: .
cdr3_aa: CASSQVQGPGGQHF
cdr3_nt: TGTGCCAGCAGCCAAGTACAGGGCCCGGGGGGCCAGCATTTT

v_call: TRBV10-3
j_call: TRBJ1-2
d_call: .
clone_size: .
cdr3_aa: CAISVHQGNYGYTF
cdr3_nt: TGTGCCATCAGCGTCCACCAGGGAAACTATGGCTACACCTTC

v_call: TRBV5-1
j_call: TRBJ2-5
d_call: TRBD2
clone_size: .
cdr3_aa: CASSPGLPETQYF
cdr3_nt: TGCGCCAGCAGTCCGGGACTACCAGAGACCCAGTACTTC

v_call: TRBV7-3
j_call: TRBJ2-2
d_call: .
clone_size: .
cdr3_aa: CASSLAPSPRPGTGELFF
cdr3_nt: TGTGCCAGCAGCTTAGCCCCCTCGCCACGACCAGGCACCGGGGAGCTGTTTTTT

v_call: TRBV7-9
j_call: TRBJ2-7
d_call: .
clone_size: .
cdr3_aa: CASSSPMIRQERRYEQYF
cdr3_nt: TGTGCCAGCAGCTCCCCAATGATCAGACAGGAAAGAAGATACGAGCAGTACTTC

v_call: TRBV27
j_call: TRBJ1-5
d_call: .
clone_size: .
cdr3_aa: CASSFRGSESGQHF
cdr3_nt: TGTGCCAGCAGTTTTAGGGGGTCTGAGTCGGGGCAGCATTTT

v_call: TRBV27
j_call: TRBJ1-6
d_call: .
clone_size: .
cdr3_aa: CASFPRSPLHF
cdr3_nt: TGTGCCAGCTTCCCTAGGTCACCCCTCCACTTT

v_call: TRBV18
j_call: TRBJ2-5
d_call: .
clone_size: .
cdr3_aa: CASSPRDSQETQYF
cdr3_nt: TGTGCCAGCTCACCACGGGACTCTCAAGAGACCCAGTACTTC

v_call: TRBV2
j_call: TRBJ1-1
d_call: .
clone_size: once
cdr3_aa: CASKRGLGIGTEAFF
cdr3_nt: TGTGCCAGCAAGCGAGGACTGGGGATAGGCACTGAAGCTTTCTTT

v_call: TRBV2
j_call: TRBJ1-5
d_call: TRBD1
clone_size: few
cdr3_aa: CASTKDRGVQPQHF
cdr3_nt: TGTGCCAGCACCAAGGACAGGGGGGTGCAGCCCCAGCATTTT

v_call: TRBV27
j_call: TRBJ2-7
d_call: TRBD2
clone_size: .
cdr3_aa: CASSSQLTSGNLEQYF
cdr3_nt: TGTGCCAGCAGTTCGCAATTGACTAGCGGGAATCTCGAGCAGTACTTC

v_call: TRBV2
j_call: TRBJ1-1
d_call: .
clone_size: .
cdr3_aa: CASSGESNTEAFF
cdr3_nt: TGTGCCAGCAGTGGAGAATCTAACACTGAAGCTTTCTTT

v_call: TRBV9
j_call: TRBJ2-1
d_call: TRBD2
clone_size: .
cdr3_aa: CASSVDLAGGGYNEQFF
cdr3_nt: TGTGCCAGCAGCGTAGACTTAGCGGGAGGGGGTTACAATGAGCAGTTCTTC

v_call: TRBV5-4
j_call: TRBJ1-1
d_call: .
clone_size: few
cdr3_aa: CASSFGGIEAFF
cdr3_nt: TGTGCCAGCAGCTTTGGAGGGATTGAAGCTTTCTTT

v_call: TRBV7-9
j_call: TRBJ1-1
d_call: .
clone_size: .
cdr3_aa: CASSSVLVELTEAFF
cdr3_nt: TGTGCCAGCAGCTCCGTTTTGGTGGAGCTCACTGAAGCTTTCTTT

v_call: TRBV7-3
j_call: TRBJ2-1
d_call: .
clone_size: .
cdr3_aa: CASSLASVPYNEQFF
cdr3_nt: TGTGCCAGCAGCTTAGCTAGCGTGCCCTACAATGAGCAGTTCTTC

v_call: TRBV6-5
j_call: TRBJ2-6
d_call: .
clone_size: once
cdr3_aa: CASSYLEAGANVLTF
cdr3_nt: TGTGCCAGCAGTTACCTTGAGGCTGGGGCCAACGTCCTGACTTTC

v_call: TRBV30
j_call: TRBJ2-6
d_call: TRBD1
clone_size: .
cdr3_aa: CAWKGTGSSGANVLTF
cdr3_nt: TGTGCCTGGAAAGGGACAGGGTCCTCTGGGGCCAACGTCCTGACTTTC

v_call: TRBV7-8
j_call: TRBJ1-1
d_call: .
clone_size: .
cdr3_aa: CASSLERLNTEAFF
cdr3_nt: TGTGCCAGCAGCTTAGAACGGTTGAACACTGAAGCTTTCTTT

v_call: TRBV28
j_call: TRBJ1-3
d_call: TRBD1
clone_size: .
cdr3_aa: CASRQGAYGNTIYF
cdr3_nt: TGTGCCAGCAGACAGGGGGCGTATGGAAACACCATATATTTT

v_call: TRBV29-1
j_call: TRBJ2-7
d_call: TRBD1
clone_size: .
cdr3_aa: CSVDPGTESYEQYF
cdr3_nt: TGCAGCGTTGACCCCGGGACAGAGTCCTACGAGCAGTACTTC

v_call: TRBV5-4
j_call: TRBJ1-1
d_call: TRBD1
clone_size: .
cdr3_aa: CASSSGQGEGAFF
cdr3_nt: TGTGCCAGCAGCTCCGGACAGGGTGAAGGAGCTTTCTTT

v_call: TRBV6-5
j_call: TRBJ1-2
d_call: .
clone_size: .
cdr3_aa: CASSYYPGHNYGYTF
cdr3_nt: TGTGCCAGCAGTTACTACCCAGGCCATAACTATGGCTACACCTTC

v_call: TRBV29-1
j_call: TRBJ2-4
d_call: TRBD2
clone_size: .
cdr3_aa: CSVDYAGGQNIQYF
cdr3_nt: TGCAGCGTTGACTACGCGGGGGGGCAGAACATTCAGTACTTC

v_call: TRBV11-1
j_call: TRBJ2-3
d_call: TRBD1
clone_size: .
cdr3_aa: CASSLAGTVGTQYF
cdr3_nt: TGTGCCAGCAGCTTAGCAGGGACAGTCGGTACGCAGTATTTT

v_call: TRBV7-7
j_call: TRBJ2-5
d_call: .
clone_size: .
cdr3_aa: CASSLRSWEGEQYF
cdr3_nt: TGTGCCAGCAGCTTGCGTAGCTGGGAGGGGGAGCAGTACTTC

v_call: TRBV12-5
j_call: TRBJ1-2
d_call: TRBD1
clone_size: .
cdr3_aa: CASGQGQGFGYTF
cdr3_nt: TGTGCTAGTGGCCAGGGACAGGGGTTCGGCTACACCTTC

v_call: TRBV7-3
j_call: TRBJ1-1
d_call: .
clone_size: .
cdr3_aa: CASSRGAARTEAFF
cdr3_nt: TGTGCCAGCAGCCGAGGAGCGGCTCGCACTGAAGCTTTCTTT

v_call: TRBV10-3
j_call: TRBJ1-6
d_call: .
clone_size: few
cdr3_aa: CAISESRWDSPLHF
cdr3_nt: TGTGCCATCAGTGAGTCGAGGTGGGATTCACCCCTCCACTTT

v_call: TRBV19
j_call: TRBJ2-7
d_call: TRBD2
clone_size: .
cdr3_aa: CASTAGGPGEQYF
cdr3_nt: TGTGCCAGTACGGCGGGAGGGCCGGGGGAGCAGTACTTC